Listed below are T cell receptor beta chains from one sample, sequenced in a study of T cells in Graves' hyperthyroidism and ophthalmopathy. Each CDR3 protein is one row after TCRdb ran MiXCR on the multiplex PCR reads. This sample has about 610,000 distinct CDR3 sequences; roughly 15% occur once, and the top ten carry around 4.5%. The specimen was blood. The source is a woman in her thirties or forties with Graves' ophthalmopathy. CDR3s include the opening cysteine and the closing phenylalanine or tryptophan. The order of the fields is J gene, V gene, D gene, clone size, CDR3 DNA, CDR3 protein. D genes are given only for firm matches. Size values are once, few and many counts, or a class for expanded clones, and some rows have none.

J gene: TRBJ2-5; V gene: TRBV29-1; D gene: TRBD2; clone size: many; CDR3 DNA: TGCAGCGTTGATAAGCGGGATGGGGAGACCCAGTACTTC; CDR3 protein: CSVDKRDGETQYF
J gene: TRBJ2-5; V gene: TRBV2; D gene: .; clone size: .; CDR3 DNA: TGTGCCAGCAGTCGGAAGGGGAGACAAGAGACCCAGTACTTC; CDR3 protein: CASSRKGRQETQYF
J gene: TRBJ2-7; V gene: TRBV7-9; D gene: TRBD1; clone size: many; CDR3 DNA: TGTGCCAGCAGCTTCGTTACAGGGGACGAGCAGTACTTC; CDR3 protein: CASSFVTGDEQYF
J gene: TRBJ2-7; V gene: TRBV5-1; D gene: .; clone size: many; CDR3 DNA: TGCGCCAGCAGAGCGGACGGATCCTACGAGCAGTACTTC; CDR3 protein: CASRADGSYEQYF
J gene: TRBJ1-1; V gene: TRBV6-1; D gene: .; clone size: many; CDR3 DNA: TGTGCCAGCAGTGAGTCCCGGAACACTGAAGCTTTCTTT; CDR3 protein: CASSESRNTEAFF
J gene: TRBJ1-4; V gene: TRBV11-2; D gene: TRBD1; clone size: .; CDR3 DNA: TGTGCCAGCAGCTTACAGGGGGAGAGTGAAAAACTGTTTTTT; CDR3 protein: CASSLQGESEKLFF
J gene: TRBJ1-2; V gene: TRBV7-2; D gene: .; clone size: many; CDR3 DNA: TGTGCCAGCAGCTTAGCTGGGCAGGCGATCTATGGCTACACCTTC; CDR3 protein: CASSLAGQAIYGYTF
J gene: TRBJ2-5; V gene: TRBV28; D gene: .; clone size: many; CDR3 DNA: TGTGCCAGCAGTAAAACAGGGACCCGAATCCAAGAGACCCAGTACTTC; CDR3 protein: CASSKTGTRIQETQYF
J gene: TRBJ1-1; V gene: TRBV25-1; D gene: TRBD1; clone size: .; CDR3 DNA: TGTGCCAGCCGGGGGACAGGGGGGCTGAACACTGAAGCTTTCTTT; CDR3 protein: CASRGTGGLNTEAFF
J gene: TRBJ2-5; V gene: TRBV20-1; D gene: .; clone size: .; CDR3 DNA: TGCAGTGCTAGCCACCCCTCGGGAGGACAGCAAGAGACCCAGTACTTC; CDR3 protein: CSASHPSGGQQETQYF
J gene: TRBJ2-7; V gene: TRBV11-2; D gene: TRBD1; clone size: many; CDR3 DNA: TGTGCCAGCAGGGGACAGGCAAACACCTACGAGCAGTACTTC; CDR3 protein: CASRGQANTYEQYF
J gene: TRBJ2-5; V gene: TRBV30; D gene: .; clone size: .; CDR3 DNA: TGTGCTTCCGAGGGGGTGGGAGGTCGGGAGACCCAGTACTTC; CDR3 protein: CASEGVGGRETQYF
J gene: TRBJ2-5; V gene: TRBV6-2/TRBV6-3; D gene: TRBD2; clone size: many; CDR3 DNA: TGTGCCAGCAGTAGAGGTGGCGCGGGAGGGGAGACCCAGTACTTC; CDR3 protein: CASSRGGAGGETQYF
J gene: TRBJ2-7; V gene: TRBV20-1; D gene: TRBD2; clone size: many; CDR3 DNA: TGCAGTGCTAGACATGACGGGAGGGCCTCCTACGAGCAGTACTTC; CDR3 protein: CSARHDGRASYEQYF
J gene: TRBJ1-2; V gene: TRBV28; D gene: .; clone size: many; CDR3 DNA: TGTGCCAGCAGCTACGCGTTCAAGCTTTCCTATGGCTACACCTTC; CDR3 protein: CASSYAFKLSYGYTF
J gene: TRBJ2-7; V gene: TRBV7-2; D gene: TRBD2; clone size: .; CDR3 DNA: TGTGCCAGCAGCACGACCGGGACTAGCGCGTTGCAGTACTTC; CDR3 protein: CASSTTGTSALQYF
J gene: TRBJ2-5; V gene: TRBV4-3; D gene: .; clone size: many; CDR3 DNA: TGCGCCAGCAGCCAAGATGTTAATAGCGTCAGTGAGACCCAGTACTTC; CDR3 protein: CASSQDVNSVSETQYF
J gene: TRBJ2-7; V gene: TRBV12-3/TRBV12-4; D gene: .; clone size: .; CDR3 DNA: TGTGCCAGCAGTTTAGTGCGTGGGGCCGAGCAGTACTTC; CDR3 protein: CASSLVRGAEQYF
J gene: TRBJ1-2; V gene: TRBV6-1; D gene: .; clone size: few; CDR3 DNA: TGTGCCACCACCCAAGGAAGTGACTATGGCTACACCTTC; CDR3 protein: CATTQGSDYGYTF
J gene: TRBJ1-2; V gene: TRBV30; D gene: TRBD1; clone size: few; CDR3 DNA: TGTGCCTACCGGGGACAGGGGCGCGGCTACACCTTC; CDR3 protein: CAYRGQGRGYTF
J gene: TRBJ2-2; V gene: TRBV7-9; D gene: .; clone size: .; CDR3 DNA: TGTGCCAGCAGCTTACTGGGTTACGGGGAGCTGTTTTTT; CDR3 protein: CASSLLGYGELFF
J gene: TRBJ2-5; V gene: TRBV5-1; D gene: TRBD1; clone size: .; CDR3 DNA: TGCGCCAGCAGCCCGCTGGGACAGTTTGAGACCCAGTACTTC; CDR3 protein: CASSPLGQFETQYF
J gene: TRBJ1-4; V gene: TRBV6-2/TRBV6-3; D gene: .; clone size: .; CDR3 DNA: TGTGCCAGCAGCGTTAACCCCCCGGGGGCAGAGTTCAATGAAAAACTGTTTTTT; CDR3 protein: CASSVNPPGAEFNEKLFF
J gene: TRBJ2-7; V gene: TRBV7-2; D gene: .; clone size: many; CDR3 DNA: TGTGCCAGCAGCTTAGTGCTTAGCGGATACGAGCAGTACTTC; CDR3 protein: CASSLVLSGYEQYF
J gene: TRBJ2-7; V gene: TRBV6-2/TRBV6-3; D gene: .; clone size: many; CDR3 DNA: TGTGCCAGCCGCGGTCAAGGGGCGGGATCGGTCGAGCAGTACTTC; CDR3 protein: CASRGQGAGSVEQYF
J gene: TRBJ2-7; V gene: TRBV5-1; D gene: TRBD2; clone size: few; CDR3 DNA: TGCGCCAGCAAAATACTAGCGGGATCTGGCGAGCAGTACTTC; CDR3 protein: CASKILAGSGEQYF
J gene: TRBJ2-2; V gene: TRBV6-7; D gene: TRBD2; clone size: few; CDR3 DNA: TGTGCCAGCAGCAAACTAGCGGCTAACACCGGGGAGCTGTTTTTT; CDR3 protein: CASSKLAANTGELFF
J gene: TRBJ1-5; V gene: TRBV19; D gene: .; clone size: few; CDR3 DNA: TGTGCCAGTAGTTTCGGGATTTTAGGCAATCAGCCCCAGCATTTT; CDR3 protein: CASSFGILGNQPQHF
J gene: TRBJ1-2; V gene: TRBV6-1; D gene: .; clone size: many; CDR3 DNA: TGTGCCAGCAGTGAATTCCAGGGTTATGGCTACACCTTC; CDR3 protein: CASSEFQGYGYTF
J gene: TRBJ2-7; V gene: TRBV28; D gene: .; clone size: .; CDR3 DNA: TGTGCCAGTGGGATTTTCTCCTACGAGCAGTACTTC; CDR3 protein: CASGIFSYEQYF
J gene: TRBJ2-5; V gene: TRBV3-1; D gene: TRBD2; clone size: .; CDR3 DNA: TGTGCCAGCAGCCGAAGAGGACTAGCGGGAGGTTCTGAGACCCAGTACTTC; CDR3 protein: CASSRRGLAGGSETQYF
J gene: TRBJ1-1; V gene: TRBV7-3; D gene: .; clone size: many; CDR3 DNA: TGTGCCAGCAGCCTTACAACGAACACTGAAGCTTTCTTT; CDR3 protein: CASSLTTNTEAFF
J gene: TRBJ2-1; V gene: TRBV29-1; D gene: .; clone size: many; CDR3 DNA: TGCAGCGTTTCCAGGAACAATAATGAGCAGTTCTTC; CDR3 protein: CSVSRNNNEQFF
J gene: TRBJ1-5; V gene: TRBV12-3/TRBV12-4; D gene: .; clone size: many; CDR3 DNA: TGTGCCAGCACCCGAGCTGGGGGGGTTAGCAATCAGCCCCAGCATTTT; CDR3 protein: CASTRAGGVSNQPQHF
J gene: TRBJ2-7; V gene: TRBV20-1; D gene: .; clone size: .; CDR3 DNA: TGCAGTGCAAGGGGCTGGGAGCAGTACTTC; CDR3 protein: CSARGWEQYF
J gene: TRBJ1-5; V gene: TRBV19; D gene: .; clone size: many; CDR3 DNA: TGTGCCAGTAGTGTCAGGGTCGGTCAGCCCCAGCATTTT; CDR3 protein: CASSVRVGQPQHF
J gene: TRBJ1-6; V gene: TRBV11-2; D gene: .; clone size: .; CDR3 DNA: TGTGCCAGCAGCTTGGGTTATCTGAATTCACCCCTCCACTTT; CDR3 protein: CASSLGYLNSPLHF